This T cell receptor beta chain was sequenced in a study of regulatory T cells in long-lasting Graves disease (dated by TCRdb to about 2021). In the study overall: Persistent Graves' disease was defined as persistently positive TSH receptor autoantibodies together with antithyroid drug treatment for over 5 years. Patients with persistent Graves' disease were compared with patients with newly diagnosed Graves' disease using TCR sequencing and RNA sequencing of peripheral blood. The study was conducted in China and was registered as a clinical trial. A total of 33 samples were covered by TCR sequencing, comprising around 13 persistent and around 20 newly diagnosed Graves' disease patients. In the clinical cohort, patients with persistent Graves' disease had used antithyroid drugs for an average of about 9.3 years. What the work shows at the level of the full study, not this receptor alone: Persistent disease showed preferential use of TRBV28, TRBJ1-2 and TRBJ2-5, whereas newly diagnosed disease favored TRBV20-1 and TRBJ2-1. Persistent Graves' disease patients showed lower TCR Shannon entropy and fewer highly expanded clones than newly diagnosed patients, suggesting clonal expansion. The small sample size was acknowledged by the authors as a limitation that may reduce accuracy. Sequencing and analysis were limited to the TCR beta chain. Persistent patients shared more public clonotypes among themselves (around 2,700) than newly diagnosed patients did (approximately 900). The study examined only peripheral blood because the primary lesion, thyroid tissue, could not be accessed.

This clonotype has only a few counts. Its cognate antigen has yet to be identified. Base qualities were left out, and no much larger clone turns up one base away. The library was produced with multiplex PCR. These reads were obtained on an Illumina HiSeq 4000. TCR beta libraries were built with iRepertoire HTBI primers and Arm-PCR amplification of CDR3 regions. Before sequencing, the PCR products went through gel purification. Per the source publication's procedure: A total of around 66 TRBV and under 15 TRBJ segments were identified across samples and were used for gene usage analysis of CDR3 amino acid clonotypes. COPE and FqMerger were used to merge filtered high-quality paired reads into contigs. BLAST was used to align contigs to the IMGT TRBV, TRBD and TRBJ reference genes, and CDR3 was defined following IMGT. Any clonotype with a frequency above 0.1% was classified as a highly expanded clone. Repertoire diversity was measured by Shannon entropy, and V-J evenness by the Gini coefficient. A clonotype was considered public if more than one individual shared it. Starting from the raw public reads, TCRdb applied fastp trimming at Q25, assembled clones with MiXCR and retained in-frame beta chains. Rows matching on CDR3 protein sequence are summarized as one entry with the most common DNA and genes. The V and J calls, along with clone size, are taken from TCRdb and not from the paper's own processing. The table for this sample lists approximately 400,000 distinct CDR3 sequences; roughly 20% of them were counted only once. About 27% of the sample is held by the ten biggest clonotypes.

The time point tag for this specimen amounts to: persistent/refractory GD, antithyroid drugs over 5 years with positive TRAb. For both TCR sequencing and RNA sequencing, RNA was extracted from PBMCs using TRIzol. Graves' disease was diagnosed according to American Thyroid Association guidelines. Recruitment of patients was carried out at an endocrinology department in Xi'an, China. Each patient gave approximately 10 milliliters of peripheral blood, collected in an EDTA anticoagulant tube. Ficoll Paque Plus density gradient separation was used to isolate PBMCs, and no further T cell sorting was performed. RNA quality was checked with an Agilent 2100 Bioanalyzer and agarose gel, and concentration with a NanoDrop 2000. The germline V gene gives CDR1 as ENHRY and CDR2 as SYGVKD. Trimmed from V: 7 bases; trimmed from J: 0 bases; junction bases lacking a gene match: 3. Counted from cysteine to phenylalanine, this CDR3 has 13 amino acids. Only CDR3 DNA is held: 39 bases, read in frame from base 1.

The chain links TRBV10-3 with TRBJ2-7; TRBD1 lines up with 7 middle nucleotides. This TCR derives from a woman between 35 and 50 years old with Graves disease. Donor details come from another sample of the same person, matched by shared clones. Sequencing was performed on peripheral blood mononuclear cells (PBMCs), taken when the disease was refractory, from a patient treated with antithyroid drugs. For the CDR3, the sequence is CAITGTVSYEQYF. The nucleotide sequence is TGTGCCATCACCGGGACAGTCTCCTACGAGCAGTACTTC.